This is a list of T cell receptor beta chains from one sample in a study of blood T cell repertoires in COVID-19. Some clones are missing from TCRdb's copy, which holds only in-frame ones; the method was immunoSEQ multiplex PCR. The repertoire has around 100,000 clones, roughly 80% of them found once; the top ten carry approximately 3.3%. The material sequenced was peripheral blood. These receptors came from an elderly woman with active or convalescent COVID-19. CDR3s include the opening cysteine and the closing phenylalanine or tryptophan. Fields, in order: CDR3 protein, CDR3 DNA, D gene, clone size, CDR3 length, V gene, J gene. A D gene is named only where the DNA matches it firmly. Clone sizes are given selectively: once, few, many, or a class where the clone is expanded.

CASSIWEDQPQHF	TGTGCCAGTAGTATATGGGAGGATCAGCCCCAGCATTTT	NA	NA	13	TRBV19	TRBJ1-5
CASRSSGTETQYF	TGTGCCAGTAGATCAAGCGGCACGGAGACCCAGTACTTC	NA	NA	13	TRBV19	TRBJ2-5
CATSRDKGLLSGEQFF	TGTGCCACCAGCAGAGATAAGGGACTCCTCTCCGGGGAGCAGTTCTTC	NA	NA	16	TRBV15	TRBJ2-1
CSVAEGSNQPQHF	TGCAGCGTTGCCGAGGGAAGCAATCAGCCCCAGCATTTT	NA	NA	13	TRBV29-1	TRBJ1-5
CASSPRTGSEKLFF	TGTGCCAGCAGCCCCAGGACAGGGAGTGAAAAACTGTTTTTT	TRBD1	NA	14	TRBV9	TRBJ1-4
CASSYPIKTSGRAYNEQFF	TGTGCCAGCAGTTACCCAATAAAGACTAGCGGGAGGGCCTACAATGAGCAGTTCTTC	TRBD2	NA	19	TRBV28	TRBJ2-1
CSVPPSQGAQETQYF	TGCAGCGTTCCTCCCTCACAGGGGGCCCAAGAGACCCAGTACTTC	TRBD1	few	15	TRBV29-1	TRBJ2-5
CASSLPPGLATKETQYF	TGTGCCAGCAGCCTCCCCCCGGGACTAGCGACCAAAGAGACCCAGTACTTC	TRBD2	NA	17	TRBV5-4	TRBJ2-5
CASKETGGSSPLHF	TGTGCCAGTAAGGAAACAGGGGGATCATCACCCCTCCACTTT	TRBD1	NA	14	TRBV19	TRBJ1-6
CATSRDRTPVYGYTF	TGTGCCACCAGCAGAGATCGAACCCCGGTCTATGGCTACACCTTC	NA	NA	15	TRBV15	TRBJ1-2
CASSQYTGGYNTEAFF	TGCGCCAGCAGTCAATATACAGGGGGGTATAACACTGAAGCTTTCTTT	TRBD1	few	16	TRBV23-1	TRBJ1-1
CAIREREGRNEQFF	TGTGCCATCAGAGAGCGGGAGGGCCGCAATGAGCAGTTCTTC	TRBD2	NA	14	TRBV10-3	TRBJ2-1
CASSETGGGEKLFF	TGCGCCAGCAGCGAGACAGGGGGTGGAGAAAAACTGTTTTTT	TRBD1	NA	14	TRBV5-1	TRBJ1-4
CASSLRQGTNTEAFF	TGTGCCAGCAGCTTAAGACAGGGGACGAACACTGAAGCTTTCTTT	TRBD1	NA	15	TRBV7-6	TRBJ1-1
CASKPGYSGDEQYF	TGTGCCAGCAAGCCGGGATATTCGGGTGACGAGCAGTACTTC	NA	NA	14	TRBV6-5	TRBJ2-7
CASSLVVAGDYEQYF	TGTGCCAGCAGCTTAGTAGTAGCGGGAGACTACGAGCAGTACTTC	TRBD2	NA	15	TRBV7-2	TRBJ2-7
CASSQPQGYYGYTF	TGTGCCAGCAGCCAGCCACAGGGGTACTATGGCTACACCTTC	TRBD1	NA	14	TRBV4-2	TRBJ1-2
CASRLPGTGGIQPQHF	TGTGCCAGCCGCCTCCCCGGTACAGGGGGCATTCAGCCCCAGCATTTT	TRBD1	NA	16	TRBV28	TRBJ1-5
CASSTRTGSEAFF	TGTGCCAGCAGCACCCGGACAGGGAGTGAAGCTTTCTTT	TRBD1	NA	13	TRBV9	TRBJ1-1
CATSRTAGTSYEQYF	TGTGCCACCAGTCGAACAGCGGGAACCTCCTACGAGCAGTACTTC	TRBD2	once	15	TRBV15	TRBJ2-7
CASSIGLGSYEQYF	TGTGCCAGTAGTATAGGACTAGGCTCCTACGAGCAGTACTTC	NA	few	14	TRBV19	TRBJ2-7
CASSADRYYGYTF	TGTGCCAGCAGCGCGGACAGGTACTATGGCTACACCTTC	TRBD1	once	13	TRBV7-9	TRBJ1-2
CAIGVIGANVLTF	TGTGCCATCGGGGTAATTGGGGCCAACGTCCTGACTTTC	NA	NA	13	TRBV6-5	TRBJ2-6
CASSYSKGMNTEAFF	TGTGCCAGCAGTTACTCGAAGGGGATGAACACTGAAGCTTTCTTT	NA	NA	15	TRBV6-6	TRBJ1-1
CAISGGRGGNQPQHF	TGTGCCATCAGTGGGGGAAGGGGGGGGAATCAGCCCCAGCATTTT	NA	NA	15	TRBV10-3	TRBJ1-5
CASSQDLGGGTMETQYF	TGCGCCAGCAGCCAAGATCTTGGGGGGGGAACGATGGAGACCCAGTACTTC	TRBD2	NA	17	TRBV4-1	TRBJ2-5
CASSVSGTLSTDTQYF	TGTGCCAGCAGCGTCTCCGGGACACTAAGCACAGATACGCAGTATTTT	NA	many	16	TRBV9	TRBJ2-3
CASGFGSSYNEQFF	TGTGCTAGTGGGTTCGGGAGCTCCTACAATGAGCAGTTCTTC	NA	NA	14	TRBV12-5	TRBJ2-1
CASSVDGYEQYF	TGTGCCAGCAGCGTAGACGGTTACGAGCAGTACTTC	NA	NA	12	TRBV9	TRBJ2-7
CASSFVLGELFF	TGTGCCAGCAGCTTCGTTCTGGGGGAGCTGTTTTTT	NA	NA	12	TRBV7-2	TRBJ2-2
CAWSVRSAEAFF	TGTGCCTGGAGTGTACGGAGCGCTGAAGCTTTCTTT	NA	once	12	TRBV30	TRBJ1-1
CASSQGQNQPQHF	TGTGCCAGCAGTCAGGGACAGAATCAGCCCCAGCATTTT	TRBD1	once	13	TRBV6-6	TRBJ1-5
CASTLGGSLYNEQFF	TGTGCCAGTACCCTGGGCGGGAGCCTCTACAATGAGCAGTTCTTC	TRBD2	NA	15	TRBV19	TRBJ2-1
CASSLVLSYNEQFF	TGTGCCAGCAGCTTAGTACTGTCCTACAATGAGCAGTTCTTC	NA	NA	14	TRBV11-2	TRBJ2-1
CASSRGAIGRYTF	TGTGCCAGCAGCCGTGGGGCAATCGGTCGCTACACCTTC	NA	NA	13	TRBV11-2	TRBJ1-2
CASSVSGGPYNEQFF	TGTGCCAGCAGTGTCAGCGGGGGGCCGTACAATGAGCAGTTCTTC	TRBD2	NA	15	TRBV9	TRBJ2-1
CASSLGTLDRYTF	TGTGCCAGCAGCTTAGGTACACTAGATCGCTACACCTTC	NA	NA	13	TRBV11-2	TRBJ1-2
CASSLQSSYEQYF	TGCGCCAGCAGCTTGCAGTCTTCCTACGAGCAGTACTTC	NA	few	13	TRBV5-1	TRBJ2-7
CASSFLAPGERQPQHF	TGTGCCAGCAGTTTTTTGGCGCCCGGAGAAAGGCAGCCCCAGCATTTT	NA	NA	16	TRBV28	TRBJ1-5
CASSLIGSNSPLHF	TGTGCCAGCAGCTTAATAGGGAGTAATTCACCCCTCCACTTT	NA	NA	14	TRBV7-2	TRBJ1-6
CASQNRVGNEKLFF	TGTGCCAGCCAAAACAGGGTTGGTAATGAAAAACTGTTTTTT	NA	NA	14	TRBV19	TRBJ1-4
CASTSSGSGEQFF	TGTGCCAGCACCTCATCAGGGTCTGGTGAGCAGTTCTTC	NA	NA	13	TRBV6-5	TRBJ2-1
CASSLTRLADEQYF	TGTGCCAGCAGTCTAACGAGACTAGCTGACGAGCAGTACTTC	TRBD2	NA	14	TRBV6-5	TRBJ2-7
CASSQDQRTSGNTGELFF	TGTGCCAGCAGCCAAGATCAAAGGACTAGCGGGAACACCGGGGAGCTGTTTTTT	TRBD2	NA	18	TRBV3-1/TRBV3-2	TRBJ2-2
CASSSPPRGYTDTQYF	TGTGCCAGCAGCTCACCCCCCCGGGGATACACAGATACGCAGTATTTT	NA	NA	16	TRBV5-4	TRBJ2-3
CATSERTSSYNEQFF	TGTGCCACCAGTGAACGTACTAGCTCCTACAATGAGCAGTTCTTC	NA	NA	15	TRBV24-1	TRBJ2-1
CASSSGTSGRTDTQYF	TGTGCCAGCAGCTCCGGGACTAGCGGGAGGACAGATACGCAGTATTTT	TRBD2	NA	16	TRBV11-3	TRBJ2-3
CASSYSGRAGVYF	TGTGCCAGCAGTTACTCGGGCAGGGCAGGTGTATATTTT	NA	NA	13	TRBV6-6	TRBJ1-3
CASSPAGGPNIQYF	TGTGCCAGCAGCCCAGCGGGAGGGCCGAACATTCAGTACTTC	TRBD2	NA	14	TRBV5-4	TRBJ2-4
CASRYTGGRADTQYF	TGTGCCAGCAGATACACCGGGGGGCGGGCAGATACGCAGTATTTT	NA	NA	15	TRBV7-2	TRBJ2-3
CASRQPQGSEAFF	TGTGCCAGCCGTCAACCACAGGGATCTGAAGCTTTCTTT	NA	NA	13	TRBV28	TRBJ1-1
CAINRQGADTGELFF	TGTGCCATCAATCGGCAGGGGGCTGACACCGGGGAGCTGTTTTTT	TRBD1	NA	15	TRBV10-3	TRBJ2-2
CASSEGLFNEQFF	TGTGCCAGCAGCGAAGGACTTTTCAATGAGCAGTTCTTC	NA	medium-sized	13	TRBV7-2	TRBJ2-1
CASSPGGQVGEKLFF	TGTGCCAGCAGCCCCGGGGGACAGGTAGGGGAAAAACTGTTTTTT	TRBD1	NA	15	TRBV3-1/TRBV3-2	TRBJ1-4
CASSLSAGDTEAFF	TGTGCCAGCAGCTTAAGTGCAGGGGACACTGAAGCTTTCTTT	NA	NA	14	TRBV5-4	TRBJ1-1